These 13 T cell receptor beta chains came from one sample sequenced in a study of blood T cell repertoires in COVID-19. Profiled with immunoSEQ multiplex PCR; TCRdb holds only in-frame clones, not every one. Here the sample spans 85,000 to 90,000 clones, 80% to 85% being singletons. The sample was peripheral blood. The receptor set was obtained from a woman of 80 years or more with active or convalescent COVID-19.

The CDR3, as DNA: TGTGCCAGCAGTCGGACTAGCGGGAGCTACGAGCAGTACTTC. This translates into CASSRTSGSYEQYF. This rearrangement joins TRBV27 to TRBJ2-7, with TRBD2 identical over 13 bases. The V gene's germline CDR1 is MNHEY and CDR2 SMNVEV (reference sequence). With V trimmed by 5 bases and J by 3 bases, 1 base remained unmatched. This CDR3 comprises 14 residues.

The chain is built from TRBV7-2 and TRBJ2-1, with 9 bases that match TRBD2. The CDR3 has 17 residues. V was clipped by 3 bases and J by 0 bases; unmatched bases: 6. The germline CDR1 and CDR2 sequences are SGHTA and FQGNSA. CDR3 loop: CASSFGLAGLSYNEQFF. CDR3 nucleotides: TGTGCCAGCAGCTTCGGCCTAGCGGGGCTCTCCTACAATGAGCAGTTCTTC.

The rearrangement joins TRBV6-1 to TRBJ2-5; D perhaps matches TRBD1 (6 bases). The ends were cut back, 2 bases at V and 4 bases at J, with 20 bases in the middle. Looked up from germline, CDR1 is MNHNS and CDR2 is SASEGT. The CDR3 covers 17 residues. CDR3 sequence (DNA): TGTGCCAGCAGTGAAAGTTCGTCAGGGGCATTGGGAGAGACCCAGTACTTC. Translated, it gives CASSESSSGALGETQYF.

The J gene is TRBJ2-2, the V gene TRBV6-5; TRBD1 is a possible D gene (5 bases). Trimming stripped 8 bases from V and 1 base from J, with 11 bases between. The CDR3 runs to 14 residues. Germline V CDR1 and CDR2: MNHEY, SVGAGI. CDR3 residues: CASRLGQNTGELFF. CDR3 sequence (DNA): TGTGCCAGCCGGCTGGGGCAGAACACCGGGGAGCTGTTTTTT.

The gene calls are TRBV4-3 and TRBJ2-3; D possibly corresponds to TRBD2 (6 bases). The CDR3 has 15 residues. V lost 2 bases and J 4 bases, leaving 13 bases between the germline ends. Germline lookup yields CDR1 LGHNA and CDR2 YSLEER. The CDR3 region has the DNA TGCGCCAGCAGCCAAACACCGGGAGCCCCAGATACGCAGTATTTT. Translation gives CASSQTPGAPDTQYF.

V is TRBV6-1 and J is TRBJ2-5, with 10 positions matching TRBD2. Trimming removed 4 bases from V and 5 bases from J; junction bases left unmatched: 10. Germline lookup yields CDR1 MNHNS and CDR2 SASEGT. This CDR3 contains 16 residues. CDR3 DNA: TGTGCCAGCAGTGGGGGGCACGGAGCGGGAGGGGAGACCCAGTACTTC. Protein sequence: CASSGGHGAGGETQYF.

Only a few counts were recorded for this clone. V gene TRBV4-1 combines with J gene TRBJ1-2; tentative D call: TRBD1 (6 bases). Germline loops: CDR1 MGHRA, CDR2 YSYEKL. CDR3 length: 17 residues. Trimming took 2 bases from V and 0 from J, leaving 16 bases between them. The CDR3 loop reads CASSQSPGEGSNYGYTF. The CDR3 DNA follows: TGCGCCAGCAGCCAATCTCCAGGGGAGGGATCTAACTATGGCTACACCTTC.

The chain recombines TRBV24-1 with TRBJ1-4, with 7 bases that match TRBD1. This CDR3 is 16 amino acids long. The J segment lost 5 bases and the V segment lost 3 bases, leaving 8 bases of the junction unmatched. Germline CDR1 and CDR2: KGHDR and SFDVKD. The DNA of the CDR3 is TGTGCCACCAGTGATCTATACAGGGGAGGAAATGAAAAACTGTTTTTT. Translation: CATSDLYRGGNEKLFF.

V is TRBV9 and J is TRBJ2-2, with TRBD2 identical over 7 bases. Germline lookup yields CDR1 SGDLS and CDR2 YYNGEE. This CDR3 comprises 16 residues. The V gene end was trimmed by 0 bases and the J gene end by 3 bases; junction bases not matched to a gene: 5. The CDR3 region is CASSVGVGRDTGELFF. The CDR3 region has the DNA TGTGCCAGCAGCGTAGGGGTTGGGAGGGACACCGGGGAGCTGTTTTTT.

The genes are TRBV4-1 and TRBJ1-2; unclear D gene. V lost 0 bases and J lost 3, with 11 bases in between. Germline assignment: CDR1 MGHRA and CDR2 YSYEKL. CDR3 length: 15 residues. The DNA for the CDR3 is TGCGCCAGCAGCCAAGACCCCACGGTATACTATGGCTACACCTTC. Translating it yields CASSQDPTVYYGYTF.

This chain joins TRBV18 and TRBJ1-2; a possible D gene is TRBD1 (6 bases). This CDR3 is built from 15 residues. V lost 1 base to trimming and J lost 4 bases, with 13 bases between them. Germline loops: CDR1 KGHSH, CDR2 LQKENI. As DNA, the CDR3 is TGTGCCAGCTCACCACAGCCGGACAGCATCTATGGCTACACCTTC. Amino acid sequence: CASSPQPDSIYGYTF.

V is TRBV6-2 or TRBV6-3 and J is TRBJ1-3; no definite D call. Germline CDR1 is MNHEY and CDR2 is SVGEGT. Trimming shortened V by 4 bases and J by 4 bases, and 8 bases separated the two germline ends. The CDR3 spans 13 residues. CDR3 region: CASSFDLGNTIYF. The DNA for the CDR3 is TGTGCCAGCAGTTTCGATCTAGGAAACACCATATATTTT.

The chain uses TRBV7-2 and TRBJ2-5; weak D call: TRBD2 (6 bases). There are 15 residues in the CDR3. Trimming stripped 4 bases from V and 5 bases from J, with 17 bases between. Germline V gene data show CDR1 as SGHTA and CDR2 as FQGNSA. CDR3 residues: CASSSGGGAGETQYF. In DNA form, the CDR3 reads TGTGCCAGCAGCTCTGGCGGCGGGGCCGGCGAGACCCAGTACTTC.